These 11 T cell receptor beta chains share one sample of origin, sequenced in a study of cytotoxic CD8 clonotypes in ibrutinib-treated CLL. Produced via immunoSEQ multiplex PCR; TCRdb's table is partial and in-frame only. The repertoire holds about 140,000 clones, around 90% seen once, with less than 14% in the top ten. The sequenced sample was PBMCs, obtained after 12 months of ibrutinib treatment. The receptors here all came from a human donor with chronic lymphocytic leukemia.

This clone appeared a few times. The chain has TRBV20-1 and TRBJ1-1, with D unclear. Trimming took off 2 bases at V and 3 bases at J, with 4 bases between the two ends. The CDR3 runs to 11 residues. CDR1 is DFQATT and CDR2 is SNEGSKA in the germline V gene (reference sequence). The CDR3 region is CSARTDTEAFF. The CDR3 DNA reads as TGCAGTGCTAGAACCGACACTGAAGCTTTCTTT.

The J gene is TRBJ2-7, the V gene TRBV5-5; the D gene is possibly TRBD2 (6 bases). Trimming took 0 bases from V and 5 from J, leaving 6 bases between them. Per germline, CDR1 SGHKS and CDR2 YYEKEE (reference sequence). This CDR3 is 12 amino acids long. The CDR3 DNA reads as TGTGCCAGCAGCTTGGGGACTAACGAGCAGTACTTC. This gives the protein CASSLGTNEQYF. The full variable domain, its missing parts supplied by reference TRBV5-5 and TRBJ2-7, is DAGVTQSPTHLIKTRGQQVTLRCSPISGHKSVSWYQQVLGQGPQFIFQYYEKEERGRGNFPDRFSARQFPNYSSELNVNALLLGDSALYLCASSLGTNEQYFGPGTRLTVT.

This clone was seen a single time. The rearrangement links TRBV30 to TRBJ2-3; D unclear. The V gene lost 1 base and the J gene lost 0 bases, with 11 bases spanning the gap. CDR3 length: 15 amino acids. Germline values: CDR1 GTSNPN, CDR2 SVGIG (reference sequence). The CDR3 bases are TGTGCCTGGAGTGGAGGCGGTTCTAGCACAGATACGCAGTATTTT. Translated, it gives CAWSGGGSSTDTQYF.

The chain couples TRBV19 to TRBJ1-5, with 7 positions matching TRBD1. J gave up 2 bases and V 8 bases, and 15 bases lay outside the gene matches. In germline, CDR1 is LNHDA, CDR2 SQIVND (reference sequence). CDR3 length: 17 amino acids. The CDR3 DNA follows: TGTGCCAGTGAAAGGATTGAAGGGGGCCTGGGCAATCAGCCCCAGCATTTT. This codes for CASERIEGGLGNQPQHF.

This chain joins TRBV19 and TRBJ2-2; TRBD1 matches 7 bases. CDR3 length: 17 amino acids. The germline V gene has CDR1 LNHDA and CDR2 SQIVND (reference sequence). J gave up 3 bases and V 1 base, and 8 bases lay outside the gene matches. CDR3 amino acids: CASSIVYGQEYTGELFF. The CDR3 nucleotides are TGTGCCAGTAGTATAGTCTACGGACAGGAGTACACCGGGGAGCTGTTTTTT.

The chain has TRBV6-1 and TRBJ2-2, with D uncertain. CDR1 is MNHNS and CDR2 is SASEGT in the germline V gene. The CDR3 totals 14 residues. Trimming took 1 base from V and 7 from J, leaving 10 bases between them. CDR3 DNA sequence: TGTGCCAGCAGTGAAGACCCCATAGGCGGGGAGCTGTTTTTT. Protein sequence: CASSEDPIGGELFF.

The rearrangement links TRBV14 to TRBJ1-2; TRBD1 agrees at 12 bases. CDR1 is SGHDN and CDR2 is FVKESK in the germline V gene. This CDR3 has 17 residues. V was clipped by 5 bases and J by 5 bases; unmatched bases: 12. The CDR3 spells CASSSGTGGAGSYGYTF. CDR3 in DNA: TGTGCCAGCAGCTCCGGGACAGGGGGCGCGGGTAGTTATGGCTACACCTTC.

This chain connects TRBV4-3 to TRBJ2-1; tentative D call: TRBD2 (5 bases). The CDR3 length is 13 residues. V lost 2 bases and J 10 bases, leaving 12 bases between the germline ends. Germline CDR1 reads LGHNA; CDR2 reads YSLEER. The CDR3 reads CASSQKAVSEQFF. CDR3 bases: TGCGCCAGCAGCCAAAAAGCGGTTTCAGAGCAGTTCTTC.

The chain carries TRBV7-9 and TRBJ1-5; 11 nucleotides agree with TRBD1. The CDR3 contains 16 residues. The germline V gene encodes CDR1 SEHNR and CDR2 FQNEAQ (reference sequence). Trimming took 4 bases from V and 4 from J; bases not matched to a gene: 6. CDR3 sequence (DNA): TGTGCCAGCAGCTACGGACAGGGGGCAGGGAATCAGCCCCAGCATTTT. Protein: CASSYGQGAGNQPQHF.

The rearrangement joins TRBV15 to TRBJ2-2; 10 positions match TRBD2. This CDR3 contains 16 residues. The germline V gene has CDR1 LNHNV and CDR2 YYDKDF (reference sequence). The V segment lost 5 bases and the J segment 7 bases; nucleotides outside the gene matches: 10. As DNA, the CDR3 is TGTGCCACCAGCCAAACTAGCGGGATGGATCACGGGGAGCTGTTTTTT. Its translation: CATSQTSGMDHGELFF. Together with reference TRBV15 and TRBJ2-2, the CDR3 gives the full variable domain: DAMVIQNPRYQVTQFGKPVTLSCSQTLNHNVMYWYQQKSSQAPKLLFHYYDKDFNNEADTPDNFQSRRPNTSFCFLDIRSPGLGDTAMYLCATSQTSGMDHGELFFGEGSRLTVL.

The chain employs TRBV7-9 and TRBJ1-2; TRBD1 aligns across 8 bases. Trimming removed 5 bases from V and 8 bases from J; junction bases left unmatched: 7. The CDR3 runs 13 residues. Germline V CDR1 and CDR2: SEHNR, FQNEAQ (reference sequence). The CDR3 DNA follows: TGTGCCAGCAGCACGGACAGGGTAGGCGGCTACACCTTC. It translates to CASSTDRVGGYTF.